This T cell receptor (beta chain) was captured in a study of blood T cell repertoires in COVID-19. Profiled with immunoSEQ multiplex PCR; TCRdb holds only in-frame clones, not every one. Of tens of thousands of clones listed, approximately 74% are singletons. Trimming removed 2 bases at V and 6 bases at J, with 4 bases between. The CDR3 is made up of 11 amino acids. Per the germline V gene, CDR1 is SGHTA and CDR2 is FQGTGA. The chain employs TRBV7-3 and TRBJ1-1, with unresolved D. The source is a human donor with acute or convalescent COVID-19. The donor label of this sample is uncertain. Sequenced sample: peripheral blood. CDR3 nucleotide sequence: TGTGCCAGCAGCTTAGGCTCTGAAGCTTTCTTT. It translates to CASSLGSEAFF.